Many counts were recorded for the clone carrying this T cell receptor beta chain. These data belong to a study of T-cell reconstitution after alpha-beta-depleted transplantation in children. Preparation of the TCRbeta library was carried out with unique molecular identifiers. TCRdb used MiXCR to reprocess the PCR reads, holding one entry per CDR3 protein. In the table there are approximately 640,000 distinct CDR3 sequences, around 17% of which are singletons. CDR1 and CDR2 (germline): LNHNV, YYDKDF (reference sequence). V was cut by 1 base and J by 2 bases, with 5 bases left in between. This CDR3 comprises 13 residues.

The chain recombines TRBV15 with TRBJ2-5, with D maybe TRBD1 (5 bases). The sequencing here drew on PBMCs from the stem cell graft donor, taken from the stem cell graft. The receptor comes from a human donor who donated a stem cell graft to a child with acute myeloid leukemia. CDR3 amino acids: CATSRGQQETQYF. CDR3 DNA: TGTGCCACCAGCAGAGGACAGCAAGAGACCCAGTACTTC.